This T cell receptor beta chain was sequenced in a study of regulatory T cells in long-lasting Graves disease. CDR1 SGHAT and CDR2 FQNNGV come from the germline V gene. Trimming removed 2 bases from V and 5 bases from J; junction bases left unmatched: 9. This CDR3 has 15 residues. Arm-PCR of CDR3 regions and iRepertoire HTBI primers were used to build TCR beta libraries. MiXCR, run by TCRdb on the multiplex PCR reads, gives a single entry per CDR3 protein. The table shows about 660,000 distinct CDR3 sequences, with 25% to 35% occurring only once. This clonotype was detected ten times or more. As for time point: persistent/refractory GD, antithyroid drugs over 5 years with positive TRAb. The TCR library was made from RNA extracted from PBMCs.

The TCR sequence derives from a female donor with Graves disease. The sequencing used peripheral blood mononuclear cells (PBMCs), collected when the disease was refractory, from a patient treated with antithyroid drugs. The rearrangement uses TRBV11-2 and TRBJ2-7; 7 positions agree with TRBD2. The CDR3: CASSLLWEGRNEQYF. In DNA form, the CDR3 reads TGTGCCAGCAGCTTATTGTGGGAGGGCCGAAACGAGCAGTACTTC.